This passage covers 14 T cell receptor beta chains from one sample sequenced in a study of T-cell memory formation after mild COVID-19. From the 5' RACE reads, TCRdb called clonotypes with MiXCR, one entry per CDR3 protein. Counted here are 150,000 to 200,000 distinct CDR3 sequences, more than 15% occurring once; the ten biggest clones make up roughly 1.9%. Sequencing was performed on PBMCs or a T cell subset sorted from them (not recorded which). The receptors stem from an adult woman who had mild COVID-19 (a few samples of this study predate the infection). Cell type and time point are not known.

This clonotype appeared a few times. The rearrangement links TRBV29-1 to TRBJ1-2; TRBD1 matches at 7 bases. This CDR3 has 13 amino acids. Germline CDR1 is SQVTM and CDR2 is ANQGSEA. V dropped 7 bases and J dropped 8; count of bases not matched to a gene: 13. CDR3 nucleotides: TGCAGCGCAGACAGGGATGGCGTCCGGGGCTACACCTTC. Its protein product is CSADRDGVRGYTF.

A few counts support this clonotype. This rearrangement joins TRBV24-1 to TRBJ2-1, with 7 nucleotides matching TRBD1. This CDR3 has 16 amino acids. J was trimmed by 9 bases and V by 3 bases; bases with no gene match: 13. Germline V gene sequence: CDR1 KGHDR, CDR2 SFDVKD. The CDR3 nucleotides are TGTGCCACCAGTGATAAGACAGGGCGCAGGGATGGTGAGCAGTTCTTC. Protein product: CATSDKTGRRDGEQFF.

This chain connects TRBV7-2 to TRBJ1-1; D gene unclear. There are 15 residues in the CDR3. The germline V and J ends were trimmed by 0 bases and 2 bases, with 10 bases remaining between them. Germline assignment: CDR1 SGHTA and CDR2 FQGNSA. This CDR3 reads CASSLAPGPNTEAFF. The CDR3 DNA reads TGTGCCAGCAGCTTAGCCCCGGGTCCCAACACTGAAGCTTTCTTT.

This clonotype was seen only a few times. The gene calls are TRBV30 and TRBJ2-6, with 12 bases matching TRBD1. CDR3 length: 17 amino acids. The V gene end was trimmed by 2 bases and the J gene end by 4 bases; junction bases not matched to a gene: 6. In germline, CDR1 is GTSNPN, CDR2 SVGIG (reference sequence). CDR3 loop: CAWSSGQGALGANVLTF. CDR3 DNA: TGTGCCTGGAGTTCGGGACAGGGGGCGCTCGGGGCCAACGTCCTGACTTTC.

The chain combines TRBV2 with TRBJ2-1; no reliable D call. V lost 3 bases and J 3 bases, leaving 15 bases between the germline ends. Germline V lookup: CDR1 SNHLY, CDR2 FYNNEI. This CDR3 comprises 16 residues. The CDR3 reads CASSDVRMASYNEQFF. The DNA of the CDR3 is TGTGCCAGCAGTGATGTGAGGATGGCTAGCTACAATGAGCAGTTCTTC.

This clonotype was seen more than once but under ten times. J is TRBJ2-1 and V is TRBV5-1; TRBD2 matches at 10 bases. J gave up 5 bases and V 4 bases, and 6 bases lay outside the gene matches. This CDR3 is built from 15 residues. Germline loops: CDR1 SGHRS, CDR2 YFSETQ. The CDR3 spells CASSKWTSGNNEQFF. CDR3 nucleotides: TGCGCCAGCAGCAAGTGGACTAGCGGAAACAATGAGCAGTTCTTC.

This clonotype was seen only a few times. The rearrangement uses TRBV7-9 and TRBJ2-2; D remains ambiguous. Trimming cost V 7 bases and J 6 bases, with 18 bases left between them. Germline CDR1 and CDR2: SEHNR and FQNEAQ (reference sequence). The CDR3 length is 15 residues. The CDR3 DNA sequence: TGTGCCAGCACCAGGACCGCCTCGGCCGCCGGGGAGCTGTTTTTT. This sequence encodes CASTRTASAAGELFF.

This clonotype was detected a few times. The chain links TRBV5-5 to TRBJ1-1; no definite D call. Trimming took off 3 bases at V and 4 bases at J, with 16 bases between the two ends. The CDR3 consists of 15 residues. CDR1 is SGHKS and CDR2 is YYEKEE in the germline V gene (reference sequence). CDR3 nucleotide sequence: TGTGCCAGCAGCTCTCAGACTTTGGAGGGCACTGAAGCTTTCTTT. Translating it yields CASSSQTLEGTEAFF.

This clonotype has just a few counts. The chain's CDR3 is CASSLGGNSYEQYF. In DNA form, the CDR3 reads TGTGCCAGCAGTTTAGGTGGGAACTCCTACGAGCAGTACTTC. V and J are TRBV12-3 or TRBV12-4 and TRBJ2-7; D is uncertain. The CDR3 covers 14 residues. The V end lost 1 base, the J end lost 0 bases, and 7 bases lay between the germline ends.

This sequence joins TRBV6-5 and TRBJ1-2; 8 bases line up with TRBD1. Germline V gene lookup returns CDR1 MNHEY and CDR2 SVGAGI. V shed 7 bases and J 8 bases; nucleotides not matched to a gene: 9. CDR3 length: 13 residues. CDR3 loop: CASTRTGRYGYTF. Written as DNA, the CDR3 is TGTGCCAGCACCCGGACAGGGAGGTACGGCTACACCTTC.

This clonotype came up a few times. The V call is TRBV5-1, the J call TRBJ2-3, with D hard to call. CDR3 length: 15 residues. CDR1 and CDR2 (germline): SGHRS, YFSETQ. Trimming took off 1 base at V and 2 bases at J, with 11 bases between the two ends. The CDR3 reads CASSLSALFTDTQYF. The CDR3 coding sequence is TGCGCCAGCAGCTTGTCTGCGCTTTTCACAGATACGCAGTATTTT.

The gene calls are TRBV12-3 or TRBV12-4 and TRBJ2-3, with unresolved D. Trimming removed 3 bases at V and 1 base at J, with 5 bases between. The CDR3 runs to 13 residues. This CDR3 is CASSFRRTDTQYF. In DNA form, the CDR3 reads TGTGCCAGCAGTTTTCGCCGCACAGATACGCAGTATTTT.

The CDR3 nucleotides are TGTGCCAGCAGACTAGCGGGAGAGGCCAAAAACATTCAGTACTTC. As protein: CASRLAGEAKNIQYF. The gene calls are TRBV12-3 or TRBV12-4 and TRBJ2-4; the match to TRBD2 covers 11 bases. Trimming took 6 bases from V and 1 from J; bases not matched to a gene: 2. This CDR3 spans 15 amino acids.

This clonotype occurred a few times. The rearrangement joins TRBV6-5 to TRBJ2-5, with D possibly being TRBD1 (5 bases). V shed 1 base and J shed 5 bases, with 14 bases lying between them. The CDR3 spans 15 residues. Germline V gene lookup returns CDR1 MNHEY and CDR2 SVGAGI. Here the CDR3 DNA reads TGTGCCAGCAGTTACTTTGACAGTCTGGGGGAGACCCAGTACTTC. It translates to CASSYFDSLGETQYF.